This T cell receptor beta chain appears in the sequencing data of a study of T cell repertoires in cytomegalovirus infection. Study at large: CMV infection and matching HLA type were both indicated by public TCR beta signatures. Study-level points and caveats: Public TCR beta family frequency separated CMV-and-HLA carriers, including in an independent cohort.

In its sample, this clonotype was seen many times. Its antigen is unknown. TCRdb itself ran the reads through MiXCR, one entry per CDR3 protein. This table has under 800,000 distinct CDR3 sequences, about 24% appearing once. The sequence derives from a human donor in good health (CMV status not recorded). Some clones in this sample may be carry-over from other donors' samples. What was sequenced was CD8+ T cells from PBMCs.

CDR3 bases: TGTGCCACCATCCTAGCGGGTGAGCAGTTCTTC. Its protein is CATILAGEQFF. V gene TRBV7-9 combines with J gene TRBJ2-1; 8 bases are shared with TRBD2. The trim removed 10 bases at V and 9 bases at J, leaving 5 bases unmatched. The length of the CDR3 is 11 residues. Per germline, CDR1 SEHNR and CDR2 FQNEAQ (reference sequence).